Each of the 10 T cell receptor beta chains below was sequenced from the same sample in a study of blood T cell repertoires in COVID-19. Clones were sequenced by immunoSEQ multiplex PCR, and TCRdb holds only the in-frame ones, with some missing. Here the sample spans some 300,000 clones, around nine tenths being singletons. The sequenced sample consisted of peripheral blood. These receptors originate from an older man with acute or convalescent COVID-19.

The CDR3, as DNA: TGTGCCTGGAGTCCCACCGACTCTAGCGGGGGGAACCAAGAGACCCAGTACTTC. Translating gives CAWSPTDSSGGNQETQYF. The genes are TRBV30 and TRBJ2-5; 11 nucleotides match TRBD2. The germline V gene has CDR1 GTSNPN and CDR2 SVGIG (reference sequence). The CDR3 has 18 residues. After removal of 2 bases from V and 0 bases from J, the junction contained 11 bases not matched to a gene.

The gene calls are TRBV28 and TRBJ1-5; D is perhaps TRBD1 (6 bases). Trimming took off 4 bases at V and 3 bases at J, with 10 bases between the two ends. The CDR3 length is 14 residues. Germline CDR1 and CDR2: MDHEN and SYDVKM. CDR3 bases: TGTGCCAGCAGTTCCGGGACACACAATCAGCCCCAGCATTTT. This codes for CASSSGTHNQPQHF.

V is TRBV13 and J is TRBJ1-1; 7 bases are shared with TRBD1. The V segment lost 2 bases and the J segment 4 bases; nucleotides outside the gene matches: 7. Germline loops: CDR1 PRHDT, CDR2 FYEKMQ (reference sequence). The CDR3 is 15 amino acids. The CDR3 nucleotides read TGTGCCAGCAGCTTATCAAGGGGGCTAGGCACTGAAGCTTTCTTT. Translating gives CASSLSRGLGTEAFF.

Here the CDR3 DNA reads TGCGCCAGCAGCTTTGTTTCTAGGAACACTGAAGCTTTCTTT. It yields the protein CASSFVSRNTEAFF. V usage is TRBV5-1 and J usage is TRBJ1-1, with D unresolved. CDR3 length: 14 residues. The V gene lost 2 bases and the J gene lost 1 base, with 9 bases spanning the gap. Looked up from germline, CDR1 is SGHRS and CDR2 is YFSETQ.

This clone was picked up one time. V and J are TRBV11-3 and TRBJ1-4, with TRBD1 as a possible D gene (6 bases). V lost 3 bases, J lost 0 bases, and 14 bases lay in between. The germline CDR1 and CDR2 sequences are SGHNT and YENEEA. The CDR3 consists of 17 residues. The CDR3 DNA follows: TGTGCCAGCAGCTTTTTGGACAGCTTTGCAACTAATGAAAAACTGTTTTTT. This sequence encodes CASSFLDSFATNEKLFF.

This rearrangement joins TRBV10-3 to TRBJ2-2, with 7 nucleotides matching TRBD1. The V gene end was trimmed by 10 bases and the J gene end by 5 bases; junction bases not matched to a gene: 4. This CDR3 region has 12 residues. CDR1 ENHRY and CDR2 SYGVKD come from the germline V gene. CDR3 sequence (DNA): TGTGCCACGACAGGGAATACCGGGGAGCTGTTTTTT. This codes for CATTGNTGELFF.

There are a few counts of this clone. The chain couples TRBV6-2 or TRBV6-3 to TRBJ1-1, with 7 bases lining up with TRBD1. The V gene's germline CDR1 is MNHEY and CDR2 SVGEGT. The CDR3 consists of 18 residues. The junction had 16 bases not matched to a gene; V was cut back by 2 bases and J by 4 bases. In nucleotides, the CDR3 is TGTGCCAGCAGTTACGAGCAGGGGGGCGCGTCGGTGGGCACTGAAGCTTTCTTT. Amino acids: CASSYEQGGASVGTEAFF.

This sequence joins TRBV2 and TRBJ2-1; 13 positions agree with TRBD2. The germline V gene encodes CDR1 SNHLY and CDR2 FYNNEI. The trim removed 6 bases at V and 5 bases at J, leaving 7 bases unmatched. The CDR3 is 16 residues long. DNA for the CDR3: TGTGCCAGCAGATACGCACTAGCGGGGGGGAACAATGAGCAGTTCTTC. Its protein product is CASRYALAGGNNEQFF.

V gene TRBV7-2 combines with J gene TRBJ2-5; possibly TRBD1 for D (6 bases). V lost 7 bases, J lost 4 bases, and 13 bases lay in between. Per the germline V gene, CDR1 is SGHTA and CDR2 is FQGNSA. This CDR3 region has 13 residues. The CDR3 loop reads CASTIGTRETQYF. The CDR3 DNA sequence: TGTGCCAGCACCATCGGGACAAGAGAGACCCAGTACTTC. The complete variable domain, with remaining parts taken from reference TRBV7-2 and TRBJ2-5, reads GAGVSQSPSNKVTEKGKDVELRCDPISGHTALYWYRQSLGQGLEFLIYFQGNSAPDKSGLPSDRFSAERTGGSVSTLTIQRTQQEDSAVYLCASTIGTRETQYFGPGTRLLVL.

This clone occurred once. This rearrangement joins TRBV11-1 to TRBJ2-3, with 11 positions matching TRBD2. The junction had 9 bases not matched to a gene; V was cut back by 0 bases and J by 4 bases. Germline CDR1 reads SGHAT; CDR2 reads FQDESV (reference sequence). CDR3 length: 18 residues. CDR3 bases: TGTGCCAGCAGCTTAGCGCAGCATAGCGGGGGGGCCGCAGATACGCAGTATTTT. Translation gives CASSLAQHSGGAADTQYF.